Given below is one TCR beta chain in context. Its antigen is not identified. This entry comes from a study of T-cell reconstitution after alpha-beta-depleted transplantation in children. Researchers prepared the TCRbeta library using unique molecular identifiers, the study reports. MiXCR, applied by TCRdb to the PCR reads, yields one record per CDR3 protein. The sample has 700,000 to 850,000 distinct CDR3 sequences, 15% to 20% seen once. Looked up from germline, CDR1 is MGHRA and CDR2 is YSYEKL. This CDR3 spans 11 amino acids. With 6 bases removed from V and 8 bases from J, the gap between germline ends came to 8 bases. Broader study findings: Roughly two months post-transplant, alpha-beta T cells reportedly originated from several hundred graft clones that had expanded. At the one-year point after transplant, T-cell counts and TCRbeta diversity were found to come mostly from T cells that had been newly produced. Day-60 TCRbeta diversity that was high in some patients was derived from surviving recipient T cells and thymic progenitors.

The V and J genes are TRBV4-1 and TRBJ2-1; no definite D call. The TCR originated in a male patient younger than 18 who had a stem cell transplant for acute lymphoblastic leukemia, so the T cells may come from the graft donor. The specimen comprised PBMCs, mostly from graft donor cells, sampled 360 days after TCRalphabeta/CD19-depleted stem cell transplant. The CDR3 here is CASRTLYEQFF. CDR3 bases: TGCGCCAGCAGGACTCTTTATGAGCAGTTCTTC.